This T cell receptor (beta chain) was sequenced for a study of blood T cell repertoires in COVID-19. Study details: COVID-19 samples from acute and convalescent phases originated in the United States, Italy and Spain. In each case, the material was cDNA or gDNA derived from T cells, B-cell-depleted T cells, or PBMCs.

Sequencing was performed with immunoSEQ multiplex PCR; in TCRdb, only in-frame clones are kept and a portion is missing. The sample shows 200,000 or so clones, 80% to 90% of them seen only once. Sequencing used peripheral blood. The clonotype originates from a man aged 50 or older who had recovered from COVID-19.

The CDR3 here is CASSIVANYEQYF. The CDR3 DNA is TGTGCCAGTAGTATTGTAGCTAACTACGAGCAGTACTTC. The chain joins TRBV19 to TRBJ2-7; D is uncertain. Germline lookup yields CDR1 LNHDA and CDR2 SQIVND (reference sequence). V lost 3 bases and J 3 bases, leaving 9 bases between the germline ends. The length of the CDR3 is 13 residues.